These 27 T cell receptor beta chains originate from one sample sequenced in a study of T cells after yellow fever vaccination. TCRdb recomputed calls from the 5' RACE reads with MiXCR, one row per CDR3 protein. Of roughly 320,000 distinct CDR3 sequences in the sample, 9.5% to 12% were seen once. Source: CD4+ T cells sorted from PBMCs, taken 45 days after the yellow fever booster vaccination. The receptors here all came from a man younger than 35 who received the YFV17D yellow fever vaccine.

The V call is TRBV4-3, the J call TRBJ2-7; D may match TRBD1 or TRBD2 (6 bases each). This CDR3 region has 15 residues. Trimming left V 3 bases short and J 6 bases short, with 18 bases between. CDR1 is LGHNA, CDR2 YSLEER, per germline. CDR3 residues: CASSQGIQGRGEQYF. The CDR3 nucleotides read TGCGCCAGCAGCCAGGGGATCCAGGGGCGGGGCGAGCAGTACTTC.

The CDR3 coding sequence is TGTGCCAGCAGCGTCCATAAGGATACGCAGTATTTT. Amino acids: CASSVHKDTQYF. The chain links TRBV9 to TRBJ2-3, with D unresolved. The CDR3 has 12 amino acids. V lost 2 bases and J lost 6, with 7 bases in between. Germline values: CDR1 SGDLS, CDR2 YYNGEE.

This clonotype has more than one count but fewer than ten. The chain recombines TRBV3-1 with TRBJ1-5, with TRBD1 matching over 9 bases. Germline V gene sequence: CDR1 LGHDT, CDR2 YNNKEL (reference sequence). This CDR3 has 15 amino acids. After removal of 3 bases from V and 5 bases from J, the junction contained 5 bases not matched to a gene. The CDR3 reads CASSQDRGGDQPQHF. Here the CDR3 DNA reads TGTGCCAGCAGCCAGGACAGGGGAGGGGATCAGCCCCAGCATTTT.

This clonotype was counted at least ten times. The chain is built from TRBV12-3 or TRBV12-4 and TRBJ2-3; possible D gene TRBD2, 5 bases. The V end lost 4 bases, the J end lost 2 bases, and 10 bases lay between the germline ends. The CDR3 runs 14 residues. The CDR3 reads CASSSWRVTDTQYF. CDR3 nucleotides: TGTGCCAGCAGTTCATGGCGGGTCACAGATACGCAGTATTTT.

This clonotype was seen ten or more times. The chain recombines TRBV5-1 with TRBJ1-2; D uncertain. Germline V gene lookup returns CDR1 SGHRS and CDR2 YFSETQ. V was pared by 1 base and J by 3 bases, with 13 bases between. The CDR3 has 15 residues. CDR3 region: CASSLTADYDYGYTF. The CDR3 DNA reads TGCGCCAGCAGCTTGACGGCCGATTATGACTATGGCTACACCTTC.

The chain recombines TRBV30 with TRBJ2-4; TRBD2 aligns across 8 bases. V was pared by 3 bases and J by 9 bases, with 7 bases of the junction left unmatched. The CDR3 covers 13 residues. Germline V gene data show CDR1 as GTSNPN and CDR2 as SVGIG (reference sequence). The CDR3 is CAWSAGGAAIQYF. The CDR3 DNA sequence: TGTGCCTGGAGCGCCGGGGGGGCGGCCATTCAGTACTTC.

V and J are TRBV7-9 and TRBJ2-5; D is ambiguous. There are 12 residues in the CDR3. Germline lookup yields CDR1 SEHNR and CDR2 FQNEAQ (reference sequence). V was pared by 6 bases and J by 5 bases, with 10 bases between. As DNA, the CDR3 is TGTGCCAGCAGAAAGCAAGAGGAGACCCAGTACTTC. Translation gives CASRKQEETQYF.

This CDR3 reads CASSPYRQGAVEKLFF. In DNA form, the CDR3 reads TGTGCCAGCAGTCCCTACCGACAGGGGGCGGTGGAAAAACTGTTTTTT. The V gene is TRBV2, the J gene TRBJ1-4; 10 bases align to TRBD1. Per germline, CDR1 SNHLY and CDR2 FYNNEI. Unmatched junction bases numbered 11, after V lost 5 bases and J lost 8 bases. The CDR3 is 16 amino acids.

The chain recombines TRBV19 with TRBJ1-6; tentative D call: TRBD1 (6 bases). The V gene lost 5 bases and the J gene lost 8 bases, with 16 bases spanning the gap. CDR3 size: 15 residues. Per the germline V gene, CDR1 is LNHDA and CDR2 is SQIVND (reference sequence). The CDR3 sequence is CASSPHRVVDSPLHF. For the CDR3, the DNA is TGTGCCAGTAGTCCGCACAGGGTCGTCGATTCACCCCTCCACTTT.

The chain carries TRBV5-1 and TRBJ2-3, with 10 bases lining up with TRBD2. V shed 6 bases, J shed 6 bases, and the junction held 4 bases outside the gene matches. Germline V gives CDR1 SGHRS, CDR2 YFSETQ. There are 13 residues in the CDR3. The CDR3 DNA reads TGCGCCAGCAACAGCGGGGGGGTGGATACGCAGTATTTT. It specifies CASNSGGVDTQYF.

The sample holds a few counts of this clonotype. The rearrangement joins TRBV5-5 to TRBJ2-1; D is ambiguous. CDR3 length: 14 residues. The germline gives CDR1 SGHKS, CDR2 YYEKEE (reference sequence). V was trimmed by 2 bases and J by 3 bases, leaving 9 bases between them. The CDR3 bases are TGTGCCAGCAGCTTCGGGTTTGGCTACAATGAGCAGTTCTTC. Encoded protein: CASSFGFGYNEQFF.

The chain links TRBV7-2 to TRBJ2-6, with 9 bases lining up with TRBD1. The CDR3 length is 19 residues. CDR1 and CDR2 from the germline V gene are SGHTA and FQGNSA. V trimming: 1 base; J trimming: 0 bases; junction bases outside the gene matches: 7. CDR3 nucleotides: TGTGCCAGCAGCTTAGACCCGACAGGGGGGCTCTCTGGGGCCAACGTCCTGACTTTC. Its translation: CASSLDPTGGLSGANVLTF.

The rearrangement uses TRBV10-3 and TRBJ1-4; the match to TRBD1 covers 7 bases. The length of the CDR3 is 13 residues. The germline CDR1 and CDR2 sequences are ENHRY and SYGVKD. Unmatched junction bases numbered 5, after V lost 6 bases and J lost 7 bases. The chain's CDR3 is CAIRTGLAEKLFF. The CDR3 DNA follows: TGTGCCATCAGGACAGGGTTGGCTGAAAAACTGTTTTTT.

This clonotype was found a few times. The rearrangement joins TRBV19 to TRBJ1-1; 8 nucleotides match TRBD1. V was clipped by 5 bases and J by 8 bases; unmatched bases: 4. The CDR3 has 12 amino acids. Per the germline V gene, CDR1 is LNHDA and CDR2 is SQIVND (reference sequence). The CDR3 nucleotides read TGTGCCAGTAGTGGACGGACAGGGGAAGCTTTCTTT. Protein sequence: CASSGRTGEAFF.

This clonotype was observed many times. This chain connects TRBV10-3 to TRBJ2-7; D might be TRBD2 (5 bases). Per the germline V gene, CDR1 is ENHRY and CDR2 is SYGVKD. This CDR3 region has 12 residues. V was cut by 3 bases and J by 7 bases, with 10 bases left in between. For the CDR3, the DNA is TGTGCCATCAGTGATTTCGAGGGAGAGCAGTACGTC. This gives the protein CAISDFEGEQYV.

This clonotype was found a few times. The rearrangement links TRBV5-1 to TRBJ1-4, with 9 bases that match TRBD1. V was clipped by 4 bases and J by 7 bases; unmatched bases: 11. The CDR3 runs 16 residues. The V gene's germline CDR1 is SGHRS and CDR2 YFSETQ. This chain's CDR3 is CASSTGQGLMIEKLFF. The CDR3 DNA follows: TGCGCCAGCAGCACTGGACAGGGGCTAATGATTGAAAAACTGTTTTTT.

This clonotype was counted a few times. The V gene is TRBV18, the J gene TRBJ2-5; TRBD1 might be the D (7 bases). The CDR3 contains 15 residues. Germline assignment: CDR1 KGHSH and CDR2 LQKENI. V gave up 0 bases and J gave up 4 bases, with 12 bases separating them. The CDR3 DNA reads TGTGCCAGCTCACCACCGTCCCAGGGGGGAGAGACCCAGTACTTC. This encodes CASSPPSQGGETQYF.

Only a few counts were recorded for this clonotype. CDR3 sequence: CSARGLGQGVPSAFF. For the CDR3, the DNA is TGCAGTGCTAGGGGGTTAGGACAGGGGGTACCCTCAGCTTTCTTT. The chain uses TRBV20-1 and TRBJ1-1; 10 bases are shared with TRBD1. Per the germline V gene, CDR1 is DFQATT and CDR2 is SNEGSKA (reference sequence). V was pared by 3 bases and J by 10 bases, with 14 bases of the junction left unmatched. This CDR3 is built from 15 residues.

This clonotype occurred a few times. V gene TRBV19 combines with J gene TRBJ2-6; tentatively, D is TRBD1 (5 bases). This CDR3 comprises 14 residues. Germline V gene sequence: CDR1 LNHDA, CDR2 SQIVND (reference sequence). The germline V and J ends were trimmed by 7 bases and 4 bases, with 11 bases remaining between them. This CDR3 is CASMEGEGANVLTF. The CDR3 DNA reads TGTGCCAGTATGGAAGGGGAAGGGGCCAACGTCCTGACTTTC.

The chain combines TRBV12-3 or TRBV12-4 with TRBJ2-5, with 7 bases fitting TRBD1. V dropped 4 bases and J dropped 5; count of bases not matched to a gene: 10. This CDR3 is built from 15 residues. The CDR3: CASSSLDRVIETQYF. CDR3 in DNA: TGTGCCAGCAGTTCCCTAGACAGGGTGATCGAGACCCAGTACTTC.

This clonotype was recorded a few times. The chain carries TRBV10-3 and TRBJ1-3; no clear D. V shed 10 bases and J shed 0 bases, with 4 bases lying between them. The germline V gene encodes CDR1 ENHRY and CDR2 SYGVKD. The CDR3 is made up of 11 amino acids. Here the CDR3 reads CATDSGNTIYF. In DNA, the CDR3 is TGTGCCACCGACTCTGGAAACACCATATATTTT.

The chain has TRBV20-1 and TRBJ2-3; tentatively, D is TRBD1 or TRBD2 (5 bases each). Germline assignment: CDR1 DFQATT and CDR2 SNEGSKA (reference sequence). The length of the CDR3 is 15 residues. V lost 2 bases to trimming and J lost 3 bases, with 15 bases between them. In nucleotides, the CDR3 is TGCAGTGCTAGATACCTGAGGGGCGGGACAGATACGCAGTATTTT. This sequence encodes CSARYLRGGTDTQYF.

This clonotype was observed a handful of times. This rearrangement joins TRBV24-1 to TRBJ2-1; TRBD1 matches at 7 bases. The length of the CDR3 is 13 residues. Germline-derived CDR1 and CDR2 are KGHDR and SFDVKD. V lost 8 bases to trimming and J lost 12 bases; unmatched junction nucleotides: 12. CDR3 DNA sequence: TGTGCCACCATGGGCAGGGGGAGCCAGGGGCAGTTCTTC. Encoded protein: CATMGRGSQGQFF.

The chain employs TRBV20-1 and TRBJ2-5, with TRBD2 identical over 8 bases. The V gene end was trimmed by 0 bases and the J gene end by 5 bases; junction bases not matched to a gene: 5. Germline V gives CDR1 DFQATT, CDR2 SNEGSKA (reference sequence). CDR3 size: 14 residues. The CDR3 here is CSARDPGGLETQYF. The CDR3 coding sequence is TGCAGTGCTAGAGATCCGGGGGGGCTGGAGACCCAGTACTTC.

The rearrangement joins TRBV6-5 to TRBJ1-2, with 7 nucleotides matching TRBD1. The CDR3 length is 15 residues. Losses at the gene ends were 2 bases for V and 6 bases for J; bases not matched to a gene: 9. Germline V CDR1 and CDR2: MNHEY, SVGAGI. The CDR3 region is CASSYTSRGLDGYTF. CDR3 coding DNA: TGTGCCAGCAGTTACACGTCAAGGGGGCTGGATGGCTACACCTTC.

This clonotype was counted only a few times. The chain links TRBV4-2 to TRBJ2-5; the match to TRBD1 covers 7 bases. V lost 0 bases to trimming and J lost 5 bases; unmatched junction nucleotides: 6. The CDR3 consists of 15 residues. The germline V gene has CDR1 LGHNA and CDR2 YNFKEQ. CDR3 sequence reads: CASSQESGGGETQYF. Written as DNA, the CDR3 is TGTGCCAGCAGCCAAGAGTCAGGGGGTGGCGAGACCCAGTACTTC.

This clonotype was detected a few times. The chain links TRBV7-9 to TRBJ1-1; weak D call: TRBD1 (6 bases). This CDR3 is built from 14 residues. V was cut by 5 bases and J by 5 bases, with 15 bases left in between. The germline V gene has CDR1 SEHNR and CDR2 FQNEAQ (reference sequence). The CDR3 bases are TGTGCCAGCAGCCCTAACGTACAGGGAACTGAAGCTTTCTTT. Translation: CASSPNVQGTEAFF.